This TCR beta chain stems from a study of cytomegalovirus exposure and HLA in healthy donors. Study-wide points: Accurate HLA-A and HLA-B prediction from TCR beta sequences was reported for most subjects. There were reportedly fewer N-insertions in an Asian-associated ancestry cluster than the approximately 700-donor mean, in a later analysis.

J gave up 3 bases and V 5 bases, and 9 bases lay outside the gene matches. The CDR3 extends over 16 amino acids. The germline V gene has CDR1 LNHDA and CDR2 SQIVND (reference sequence). About this clone: Its antigen remains unknown.

In the PCR, 60 Vbeta and 13 Jbeta primers were used. The assay was immunoSEQ multiplex PCR, and TCRdb's table has in-frame clones only and misses some. The sample contains about 140,000 clones, roughly 75% of which appear only once. This TCR derives from a man aged 35-49 years in good health and CMV-seronegative. Sequenced material: PBMCs. The V and J genes are TRBV19 and TRBJ2-1; 8 bases line up with TRBD2. CDR3 DNA: TGTGCCAGTAGTTGGGCGGGGGGCTTAGTCTACAATGAGCAGTTCTTC. Residues: CASSWAGGLVYNEQFF.